This entry concerns a single TCR beta chain. The data are from a study of blood T cell repertoires in COVID-19. Study-level information: Some COVID-19 samples were acute and others convalescent; all came from the United States, Italy and Spain. T cells, B-cell-depleted T cells, or PBMCs supplied cDNA or gDNA.

The CDR3 is 14 amino acids. The germline gives CDR1 KGHSH, CDR2 LQKENI. Trimming cost V 3 bases and J 7 bases, with 16 bases left between them. Participant age was about 18 to 89 years, and participants resided in fewer than 30 US areas. Sequencing used immunoSEQ multiplex PCR; TCRdb keeps in-frame clones, though not all of them. The repertoire has 250,000 or so clones, around 93% of them found once; the top ten carry approximately 2.9%. This TCR derives from a man in his forties or fifties who had been exposed to COVID-19. Sequenced input: PBMCs or T cells enriched from blood (not recorded which). This chain connects TRBV18 to TRBJ2-7; a possible D gene is TRBD2 (5 bases). The CDR3 DNA sequence: TGTGCCAGCTCACCTTTGGCGACTTCGGGGGAGCAGTACTTC. Translated: CASSPLATSGEQYF. Full variable domain (rest looked up from reference TRBV18 and TRBJ2-7): NAGVMQNPRHLVRRRGQEARLRCSPMKGHSHVYWYRQLPEEGLKFMVYLQKENIIDESGMPKERFSAEFPKEGPSILRIQQVVRGDSAAYFCASSPLATSGEQYFGPGTRLTVT.